Sequencing of this T cell receptor (beta chain) was carried out in a study of T-cell memory formation after mild COVID-19. Each CDR3 protein gets one entry after TCRdb re-called the 5' RACE reads with MiXCR. This table holds about 400,000 distinct CDR3 sequences, more than 15% found once. The trim removed 8 bases at V and 1 base at J, leaving 13 bases unmatched. This CDR3 is 16 amino acids long. In germline, CDR1 is MDHEN, CDR2 SYDVKM. The sequenced sample consisted of PBMCs or a T cell subset sorted from them (not recorded which). The rearrangement joins TRBV28 to TRBJ2-7; 8 bases match TRBD1. The sequence was obtained from a man aged 18 to 35 who had mild COVID-19 (a few samples of this study predate the infection). Cell type and time point are not known. The CDR3 nucleotides read TGTGCCAGCCCCCCCGACAGGGGATTTGCGTCCTACGAGCAGTACTTC. Translated: CASPPDRGFASYEQYF.